This T cell receptor (beta chain) came from a study of cytomegalovirus exposure and HLA in healthy donors. Study results and limitations: Later analysis identified a missense DCLRE1C variant that was linked to TCR beta V- and J-gene trimming. The study assumed roughly uniform donor sequencing depth for presence/absence analyses.

PCR amplification relied on 60 Vbeta primers (plus 13 Jbeta primers). Some clones are missing from TCRdb's copy, which holds only in-frame ones; the method was immunoSEQ multiplex PCR. The listing contains 150,000 to 200,000 clones. In regard to this clone: The antigen remains unidentified.

This CDR3 contains 17 residues. With 6 bases removed from V and 5 bases from J, the gap between germline ends came to 23 bases. Germline assignment: CDR1 MGHDK and CDR2 SYGVNS. V gene TRBV25-1 combines with J gene TRBJ2-1, with a possible D match to TRBD2 (7 bases). This receptor was taken from a man aged 25 to 40 in good health and CMV-seronegative. Input material: PBMCs. CDR3: CASSPAPGPGGDNEQFF. The CDR3 nucleotides are TGTGCCAGCAGCCCTGCTCCAGGGCCGGGGGGCGACAATGAGCAGTTCTTC. Supplemented by reference TRBV25-1 and TRBJ2-1, the full variable domain reads EADIYQTPRYLVIGTGKKITLECSQTMGHDKMYWYQQDPGMELHLIHYSYGVNSTEKGDLSSESTVSRIRTEHFPLTLESARPSHTSQYLCASSPAPGPGGDNEQFFGPGTRLTVL.